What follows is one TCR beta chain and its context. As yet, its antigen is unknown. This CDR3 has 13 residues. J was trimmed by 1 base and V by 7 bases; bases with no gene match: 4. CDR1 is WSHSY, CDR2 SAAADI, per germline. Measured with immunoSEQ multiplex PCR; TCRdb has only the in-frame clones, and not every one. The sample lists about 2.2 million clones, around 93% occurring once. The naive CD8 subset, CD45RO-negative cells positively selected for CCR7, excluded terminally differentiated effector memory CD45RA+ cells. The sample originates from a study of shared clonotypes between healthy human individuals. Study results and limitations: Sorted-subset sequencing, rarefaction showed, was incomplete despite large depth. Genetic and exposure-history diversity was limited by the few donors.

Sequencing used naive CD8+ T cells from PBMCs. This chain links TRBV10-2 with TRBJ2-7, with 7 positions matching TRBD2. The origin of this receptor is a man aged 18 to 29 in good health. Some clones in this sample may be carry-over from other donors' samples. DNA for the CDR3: TGCGCCAGCACCTGGACTAGTTCCTACGAGCAGTACTTC. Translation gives CASTWTSSYEQYF.